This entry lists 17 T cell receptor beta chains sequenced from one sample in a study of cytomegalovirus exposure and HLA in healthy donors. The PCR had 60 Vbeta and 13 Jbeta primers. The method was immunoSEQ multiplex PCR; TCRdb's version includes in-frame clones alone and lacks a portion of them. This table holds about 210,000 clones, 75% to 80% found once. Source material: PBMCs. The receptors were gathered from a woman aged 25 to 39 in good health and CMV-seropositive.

The CDR3 DNA is TGTGCCAGCAGTCGCACCGGGGAAGGATTGGGGAATGAGCAGTTCTTC. As protein: CASSRTGEGLGNEQFF. The chain carries TRBV28 and TRBJ2-1; D is perhaps TRBD2 (5 bases). CDR3 size: 16 residues. Looked up from germline, CDR1 is MDHEN and CDR2 is SYDVKM. V dropped 5 bases and J dropped 7 bases, with 21 bases sitting between them. Supplemented by reference TRBV28 and TRBJ2-1, the full variable domain reads DVKVTQSSRYLVKRTGEKVFLECVQDMDHENMFWYRQDPGLGLRLIYFSYDVKMKEKGDIPEGYSVSREKKERFSLILESASTNQTSMYLCASSRTGEGLGNEQFFGPGTRLTVL.

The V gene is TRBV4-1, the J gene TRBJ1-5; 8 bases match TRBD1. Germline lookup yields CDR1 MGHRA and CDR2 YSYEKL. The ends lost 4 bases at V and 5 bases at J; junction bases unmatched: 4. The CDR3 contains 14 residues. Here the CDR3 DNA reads TGCGCCAGCAGCCTCAGGGGGCTAGATCAGCCCCAGCATTTT. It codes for CASSLRGLDQPQHF.

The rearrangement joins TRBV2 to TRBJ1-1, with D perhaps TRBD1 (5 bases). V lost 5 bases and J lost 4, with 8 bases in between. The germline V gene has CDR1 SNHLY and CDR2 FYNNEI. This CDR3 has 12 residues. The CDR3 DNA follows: TGTGCCAGCAGTACGGACATCACTGAAGCTTTCTTT. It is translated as CASSTDITEAFF. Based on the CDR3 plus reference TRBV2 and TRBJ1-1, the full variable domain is EPEVTQTPSHQVTQMGQEVILRCVPISNHLYFYWYRQILGQKVEFLVSFYNNEISEKSEIFDDQFSVERPDGSNFTLKIRSTKLEDSAMYFCASSTDITEAFFGQGTRLTVV.

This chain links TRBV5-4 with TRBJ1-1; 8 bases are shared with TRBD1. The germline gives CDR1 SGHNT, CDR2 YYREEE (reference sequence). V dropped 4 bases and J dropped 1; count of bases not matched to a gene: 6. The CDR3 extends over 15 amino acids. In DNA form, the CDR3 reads TGTGCCAGCAGCCTAGACACAGGGGGGAACACTGAAGCTTTCTTT. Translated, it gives CASSLDTGGNTEAFF.

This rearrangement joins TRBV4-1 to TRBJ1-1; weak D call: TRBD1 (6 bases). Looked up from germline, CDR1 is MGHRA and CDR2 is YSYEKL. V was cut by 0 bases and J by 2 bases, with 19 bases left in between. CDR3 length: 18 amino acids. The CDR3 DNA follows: TGCGCCAGCAGCCAAGATGGGCGTGGGGCAGGGGTTAACACTGAAGCTTTCTTT. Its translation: CASSQDGRGAGVNTEAFF.

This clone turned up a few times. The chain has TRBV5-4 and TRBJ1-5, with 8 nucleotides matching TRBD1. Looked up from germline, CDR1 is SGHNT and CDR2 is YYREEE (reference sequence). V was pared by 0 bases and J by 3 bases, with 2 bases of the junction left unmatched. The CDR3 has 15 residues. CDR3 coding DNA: TGTGCCAGCAGCTTGGGGGGACAGGCCAATCAGCCCCAGCATTTT. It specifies CASSLGGQANQPQHF.

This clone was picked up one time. CDR3 amino acids: CASSPNTEAFF. The CDR3 coding sequence is TGTGCCAGCAGCCCTAACACTGAAGCTTTCTTT. The chain uses TRBV28 and TRBJ1-1; D uncertain. This CDR3 is 11 amino acids long. Germline V gene data show CDR1 as MDHEN and CDR2 as SYDVKM. V lost 6 bases and J 2 bases, leaving 4 bases between the germline ends.

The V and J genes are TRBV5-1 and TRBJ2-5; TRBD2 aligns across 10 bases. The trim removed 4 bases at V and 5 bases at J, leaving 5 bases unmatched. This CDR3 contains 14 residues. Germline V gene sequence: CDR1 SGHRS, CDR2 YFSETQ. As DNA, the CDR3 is TGCGCCAGCAGCCTCTCGACTAGCGGGGAGACCCAGTACTTC. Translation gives CASSLSTSGETQYF.

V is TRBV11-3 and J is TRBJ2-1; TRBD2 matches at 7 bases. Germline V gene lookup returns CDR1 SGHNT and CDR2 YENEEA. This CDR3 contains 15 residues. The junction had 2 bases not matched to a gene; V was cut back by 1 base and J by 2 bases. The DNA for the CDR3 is TGTGCCAGCAGCTTAGGGGCGGGGGCCTACAATGAGCAGTTCTTC. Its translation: CASSLGAGAYNEQFF.

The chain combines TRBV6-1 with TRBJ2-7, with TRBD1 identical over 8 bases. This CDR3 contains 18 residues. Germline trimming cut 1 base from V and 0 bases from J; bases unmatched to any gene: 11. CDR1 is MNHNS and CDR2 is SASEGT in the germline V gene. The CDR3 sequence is CASSEVSWGQANSYEQYF. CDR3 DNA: TGTGCCAGCAGTGAAGTATCTTGGGGACAGGCCAACTCCTACGAGCAGTACTTC.

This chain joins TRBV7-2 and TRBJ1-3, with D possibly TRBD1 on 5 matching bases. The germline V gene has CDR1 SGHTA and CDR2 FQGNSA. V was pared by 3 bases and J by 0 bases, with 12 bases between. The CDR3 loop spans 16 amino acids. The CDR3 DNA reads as TGTGCCAGCAGCTTCGTGGGGGGAAACTCTGGAAACACCATATATTTT. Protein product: CASSFVGGNSGNTIYF.

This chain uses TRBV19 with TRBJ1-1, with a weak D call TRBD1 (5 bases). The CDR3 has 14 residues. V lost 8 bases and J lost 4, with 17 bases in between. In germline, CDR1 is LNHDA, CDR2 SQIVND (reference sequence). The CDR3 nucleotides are TGTGCCAGTCTACAACAGGTCTCGGGCACTGAAGCTTTCTTT. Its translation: CASLQQVSGTEAFF.

Written as DNA, the CDR3 is TGTGCCAGCAGCGAACTCGGACTCACGGTGACCCACGAGCAGTACTTC. Protein: CASSELGLTVTHEQYF. The chain employs TRBV5-4 and TRBJ2-7; maybe TRBD2 (5 bases). The CDR3 has 16 residues. V was clipped by 4 bases and J by 5 bases, with 22 bases between them. Germline V gene sequence: CDR1 SGHNT, CDR2 YYREEE (reference sequence).

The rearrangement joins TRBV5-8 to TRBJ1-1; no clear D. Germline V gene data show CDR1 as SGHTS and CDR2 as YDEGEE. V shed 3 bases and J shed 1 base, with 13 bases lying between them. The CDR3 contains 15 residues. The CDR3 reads CASSSGVLPNTEAFF. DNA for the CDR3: TGTGCCAGCAGCTCGGGTGTTTTGCCGAACACTGAAGCTTTCTTT.

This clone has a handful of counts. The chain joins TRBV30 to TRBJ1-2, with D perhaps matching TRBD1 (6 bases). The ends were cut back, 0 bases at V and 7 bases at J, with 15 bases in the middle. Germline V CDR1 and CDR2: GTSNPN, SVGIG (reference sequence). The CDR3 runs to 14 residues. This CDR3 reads CAWSVTGRNGGYTF. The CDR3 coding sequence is TGTGCCTGGAGTGTGACAGGCCGTAATGGTGGCTACACCTTC.

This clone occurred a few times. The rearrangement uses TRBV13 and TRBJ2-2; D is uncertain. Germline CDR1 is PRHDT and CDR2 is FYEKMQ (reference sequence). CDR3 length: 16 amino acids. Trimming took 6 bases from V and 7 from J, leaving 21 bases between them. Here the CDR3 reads CASSESGYRRNGELFF. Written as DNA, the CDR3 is TGTGCCAGCAGTGAATCCGGATACAGACGGAACGGGGAGCTGTTTTTT.

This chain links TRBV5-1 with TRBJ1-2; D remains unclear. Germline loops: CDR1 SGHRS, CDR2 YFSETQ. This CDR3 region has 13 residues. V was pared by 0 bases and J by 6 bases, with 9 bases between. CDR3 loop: CASSLVPGNGYTF. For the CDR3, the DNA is TGCGCCAGCAGCTTGGTGCCAGGCAATGGCTACACCTTC.